The rows below give T cell receptor beta chains drawn from one sample of a study of siplizumab effects on memory and regulatory T cells. Sequencing was performed with immunoSEQ multiplex PCR; in TCRdb, only in-frame clones are kept and a portion is missing. The table lists about 87,000 clones, about 91% of them singletons. What was sequenced was Tregs sorted from blood. The receptor set was obtained from a human donor in good health. Each CDR3 is given with its conserved first and last residue. Fields, in order: D gene, J gene, clone size, V gene, CDR3 protein, CDR3 DNA. D genes are given only for firm matches. Rows give clone size only sometimes, using once, few, many, or a class for an expanded clone.

>TRBD2|TRBJ2-3|once|TRBV11-2
CASSLGAGLVTDTQYF
TGTGCCAGCAGCTTAGGCGCCGGACTAGTCACAGATACGCAGTATTTT
>NA|TRBJ1-6|NA|TRBV6-1
CASSGDFGPLHF
TGTGCCAGCAGTGGGGATTTCGGGCCCCTCCACTTT
>TRBD1|TRBJ2-2|NA|TRBV7-2
CASSRGQVGELFF
TGTGCCAGCAGCCGGGGACAGGTCGGGGAGCTGTTTTTT
>NA|TRBJ1-6|once|TRBV30
CAWSARTASWSSPLHF
TGTGCCTGGAGTGCCAGGACAGCCTCCTGGAGTTCACCCCTCCACTTT
>NA|TRBJ1-4|NA|TRBV2
CASSEFYPTNEKLFF
TGTGCCAGCAGTGAGTTCTACCCAACTAATGAAAAACTGTTTTTT
>TRBD1|TRBJ1-1|NA|TRBV7-3
CASSPDRGRTEAFF
TGTGCCAGCAGCCCGGACAGGGGGAGAACTGAAGCTTTCTTT
>TRBD1|TRBJ2-7|NA|TRBV27
CASIPRGDRGNYEQYF
TGTGCCAGCATCCCTAGGGGGGACAGGGGGAACTACGAGCAGTACTTC
>NA|TRBJ2-1|NA|TRBV7-3
CASSIAAGTYNEQFF
TGTGCCAGCAGTATAGCGGCTGGGACCTACAATGAGCAGTTCTTC
>NA|TRBJ1-4|NA|TRBV5-1
CASSGTQGFAKKLFF
TGCGCCAGCAGCGGAACACAGGGTTTTGCAAAAAAACTGTTTTTT
>TRBD1|TRBJ2-6|NA|TRBV28
CASSQGARGANVLTF
TGTGCCAGCAGTCAGGGGGCGCGTGGGGCCAACGTCCTGACTTTC
>NA|TRBJ2-7|NA|TRBV5-4
CASSSNYEQYF
TGTGCCAGCAGCTCAAACTACGAGCAGTACTTC
>TRBD2|TRBJ2-1|NA|TRBV30
CAWSSGGPNEQFF
TGTGCCTGGAGTAGCGGGGGGCCCAATGAGCAGTTCTTC
>NA|TRBJ1-5|NA|TRBV28
CASSFSGRGNQPQHF
TGTGCCAGCAGTTTTAGCGGTAGAGGCAATCAGCCCCAGCATTTT
>NA|TRBJ1-1|once|TRBV28
CASSFEGGRNTEAFF
TGTGCCAGCAGTTTCGAGGGGGGGAGGAACACTGAAGCTTTCTTT
>NA|TRBJ1-3|NA|TRBV6-5
CASAGPGVSGNTIYF
TGTGCCAGCGCCGGCCCCGGGGTCTCTGGAAACACCATATATTTT
>NA|TRBJ2-7|NA|TRBV28
CASKPTGRSYEQYF
TGTGCCAGCAAACCGACAGGCCGCTCCTACGAGCAGTACTTC
>NA|TRBJ1-6|NA|TRBV28
CASSFAAGYNSPLHF
TGTGCCAGCAGTTTTGCAGCGGGTTATAATTCACCCCTCCACTTT
>NA|TRBJ1-4|once|TRBV25-1
CASSDRAWEKLFF
TGTGCCAGCAGTGACAGGGCCTGGGAAAAACTGTTTTTT
>NA|TRBJ2-3|NA|TRBV5-6
CASSLTVSTQYF
TGTGCCAGCAGCTTGACAGTCTCGACGCAGTATTTT
>TRBD1|TRBJ1-2|NA|TRBV5-1
CASSQGTGDGYTF
TGCGCCAGCAGCCAGGGGACAGGGGATGGCTACACCTTC
>NA|TRBJ2-4|NA|TRBV5-6
CASSLEYSRKNIQYF
TGTGCCAGCAGCTTAGAGTACAGCCGAAAAAACATTCAGTACTTC
>NA|TRBJ1-3|NA|TRBV4-2
CASSRDGGPSGNTIYF
TGTGCCAGCAGCCGCGACGGGGGCCCCTCTGGAAACACCATATATTTT
>NA|TRBJ1-1|NA|TRBV7-9
CASSIWGNTEAFF
TGTGCCAGCAGCATTTGGGGGAACACTGAAGCTTTCTTT
>NA|TRBJ2-3|NA|TRBV9
CASSVDLADTQYF
TGTGCCAGCAGCGTAGATTTGGCCGATACGCAGTATTTT
>NA|TRBJ1-1|NA|TRBV7-9
CASSLSGVRTEAFF
TGTGCCAGCAGCTTATCGGGGGTACGGACTGAAGCTTTCTTT
>NA|TRBJ1-2|NA|TRBV18
CASSPRLRKGDGYTF
TGTGCCAGCTCACCACGGCTCCGAAAGGGTGATGGCTACACCTTC
>TRBD2|TRBJ2-3|NA|TRBV6-5
CAARAGAGGGTQYF
TGTGCCGCGCGAGCGGGGGCGGGGGGAGGTACGCAGTATTTT
>TRBD2|TRBJ2-7|NA|TRBV5-1
CASSFGSGGAYEQYF
TGCGCCAGCAGCTTTGGTAGCGGGGGAGCCTACGAGCAGTACTTC
>NA|TRBJ2-5|NA|TRBV11-2
CASSLDPSRGTQYF
TGTGCCAGCAGCTTAGATCCTAGCAGGGGGACCCAGTACTTC
>TRBD2|TRBJ2-3|NA|TRBV7-2
CASSSGGLPDTQYF
TGTGCCAGCAGTAGCGGGGGCCTGCCAGATACGCAGTATTTT
>TRBD2|TRBJ2-3|once|TRBV7-2
CASSGQRGNTDTQYF
TGTGCCAGCAGCGGCCAGCGGGGGAACACAGATACGCAGTATTTT
>NA|TRBJ2-3|NA|TRBV4-1
CASREDGASTDTQYF
TGCGCCAGCAGGGAGGACGGGGCTAGCACAGATACGCAGTATTTT
>NA|TRBJ2-2|NA|TRBV6-1
CASSDRRNRVRSTGELFF
TGTGCCAGCAGTGATCGACGAAACAGGGTGAGGAGCACCGGGGAGCTGTTTTTT
>TRBD2|TRBJ2-3|NA|TRBV25-1
CASSQAGVDTQYF
TGTGCCAGCAGTCAAGCGGGGGTAGATACGCAGTATTTT
>NA|TRBJ1-2|NA|TRBV5-3
CARSPPGKINYGYTF
TGTGCCAGAAGCCCCCCGGGAAAGATAAACTATGGCTACACCTTC
>NA|TRBJ2-7|NA|TRBV2
CASARDLAYEQYF
TGTGCCAGCGCAAGGGACCTAGCCTACGAGCAGTACTTC
>TRBD1|TRBJ1-1|NA|TRBV30
CAWTGGHTEAFF
TGTGCCTGGACAGGGGGCCACACTGAAGCTTTCTTT
>TRBD1|TRBJ2-2|NA|TRBV7-2
CASSRQGIWTGELFF
TGTGCCAGCAGCCGACAGGGAATCTGGACCGGGGAGCTGTTTTTT
>NA|TRBJ1-2|NA|TRBV18
CASSSTHPGLSSYGYTF
TGTGCCAGCTCATCCACCCACCCGGGACTCTCGTCCTATGGCTACACCTTC
>NA|TRBJ1-2|NA|TRBV6-5
CASRGGVLNYGYTF
TGTGCCAGTAGAGGGGGAGTCCTTAACTATGGCTACACCTTC
>NA|TRBJ2-7|NA|TRBV19
CASSATGVEQYF
TGTGCCAGTAGTGCGACTGGGGTCGAGCAGTACTTC
>TRBD1|TRBJ1-1|NA|TRBV7-9
CASSPDGTVNTEAFF
TGTGCCAGCAGCCCGGACGGGACAGTCAACACTGAAGCTTTCTTT